Detailed here is one T cell receptor (beta chain). Its antigen is not known. Here immunoSEQ multiplex PCR was the method, and the copy in TCRdb shows in-frame clones only, minus some. The sample has roughly 100,000 clones, roughly 70% seen once; the top ten hold approximately 24%. The data stem from a study of shared clonotypes between healthy human individuals. The study's findings and limits: Memory subsets had estimated richness that was generally smaller than that of naive subsets.

The TCR was taken from a young woman in good health. The sequencing input was memory CD8+ T cells sorted from blood. Subset meaning: CD45RO+ cells pooled with CCR7-negative TemRA cells.

The CDR3 DNA is TGTGCCAGCAGCTCCGTCGGTGAGCAGTTCTTC. It codes for CASSSVGEQFF. The V gene is TRBV5-4, the J gene TRBJ2-1; D call uncertain. The V end was cut by 3 bases, the J end by 9 bases, with 7 bases between. The CDR3 sequence is 11 residues long. CDR1 and CDR2 (germline): SGHNT, YYREEE (reference sequence).